These 14 T cell receptor beta chains share one sample of origin, sequenced in a study of cytomegalovirus exposure and HLA in healthy donors. The primer mix had 60 Vbeta and 13 Jbeta primers. Clones were read by immunoSEQ multiplex PCR, and TCRdb kept only the in-frame ones, dropping some. The sample contains some 150,000 clones, around 80% of which appear only once. Material for sequencing was PBMCs. Receptors were obtained from a boy younger than 10 in good health and CMV-seronegative.

The genes are TRBV10-3 and TRBJ2-1; no firm D call. The germline gives CDR1 ENHRY, CDR2 SYGVKD. The germline V and J ends were trimmed by 6 bases and 7 bases, with 13 bases remaining between them. The CDR3 is 13 amino acids. The CDR3 DNA follows: TGTGCCATCAGGAATCCCGCGCGTAATGAGCAGTTCTTC. Protein product: CAIRNPARNEQFF.

This chain uses TRBV29-1 with TRBJ1-2; 7 bases align to TRBD1. J gave up 4 bases and V 6 bases, and 8 bases lay outside the gene matches. This CDR3 comprises 13 residues. Germline V gene sequence: CDR1 SQVTM, CDR2 ANQGSEA. DNA of the CDR3: TGCAGCGTCTACCAGGGGGAGATCTATGGCTACACCTTC. Amino acid sequence: CSVYQGEIYGYTF.

The rearrangement joins TRBV7-9 to TRBJ1-1; tentative D call: TRBD1 (5 bases). Germline loops: CDR1 SEHNR, CDR2 FQNEAQ (reference sequence). V lost 3 bases, J lost 0 bases, and 8 bases lay in between. The CDR3 is made up of 14 amino acids. In nucleotides, the CDR3 is TGTGCCAGCAGCTTGGGGGGAATGAACACTGAAGCTTTCTTT. Protein product: CASSLGGMNTEAFF.

The CDR3 is CSVEPGDAYGYTF. The CDR3 nucleotides are TGCAGCGTTGAACCGGGTGACGCCTATGGCTACACCTTC. The chain carries TRBV29-1 and TRBJ1-2, with unresolved D. CDR1 SQVTM and CDR2 ANQGSEA come from the germline V gene. The ends were cut back, 2 bases at V and 4 bases at J, with 11 bases in the middle. CDR3 length: 13 amino acids.

V usage is TRBV28 and J usage is TRBJ1-5; weak D call: TRBD1 (5 bases). The V gene's germline CDR1 is MDHEN and CDR2 SYDVKM. Trimming took 5 bases from V and 3 from J, leaving 14 bases between them. This CDR3 contains 15 residues. CDR3 residues: CASSPGGRDNQPQHF. The CDR3 DNA sequence: TGTGCCAGCAGTCCGGGGGGGAGGGACAATCAGCCCCAGCATTTT.

This sequence joins TRBV7-9 and TRBJ1-2, with 9 bases aligning to TRBD1. CDR3 length: 16 amino acids. V dropped 5 bases and J dropped 1; count of bases not matched to a gene: 8. CDR1 SEHNR and CDR2 FQNEAQ come from the germline V gene (reference sequence). CDR3 bases: TGTGCCAGCAGCCTTAGTAGGGGACAGGGTAACTATGGCTACACCTTC. This translates into CASSLSRGQGNYGYTF.

The chain has TRBV19 and TRBJ2-1; perhaps TRBD1 as D (6 bases). With 5 bases removed from V and 0 bases from J, the gap between germline ends came to 14 bases. The CDR3 consists of 16 residues. The germline gives CDR1 LNHDA, CDR2 SQIVND (reference sequence). CDR3 sequence reads: CASSRFEDSSYNEQFF. The CDR3 coding sequence is TGTGCCAGTAGTCGCTTTGAGGACAGCTCCTACAATGAGCAGTTCTTC.

V usage is TRBV7-2 and J usage is TRBJ1-2; a possible D gene is TRBD1 (6 bases). Deletions cut 2 bases from V and 2 bases from J, with 9 bases between. CDR1 SGHTA and CDR2 FQGNSA come from the germline V gene. This CDR3 is 14 amino acids long. The CDR3 DNA is TGTGCCAGCAGCTTAACAGGGTTCAACTATGGCTACACCTTC. It translates to CASSLTGFNYGYTF.

The chain employs TRBV12-5 and TRBJ2-7; 9 bases line up with TRBD1. The V gene's germline CDR1 is LGHNT and CDR2 FRNRAP. The CDR3 totals 15 residues. J lost 1 base, V lost 6 bases, and 7 bases had no gene match. CDR3 sequence reads: CASGPIGTGSYEQYF. In DNA, the CDR3 is TGTGCTAGTGGGCCGATAGGGACAGGGTCCTACGAGCAGTACTTC.

The chain carries TRBV11-3 and TRBJ2-2, with 9 bases aligning to TRBD1. The CDR3 length is 16 residues. Germline CDR1 is SGHNT and CDR2 is YENEEA. With V trimmed by 2 bases and J by 1 base, 2 bases remained unmatched. CDR3 nucleotides: TGTGCCAGCAGCTTAAGGGACAGGGTGAACACCGGGGAGCTGTTTTTT. This translates into CASSLRDRVNTGELFF.

This chain uses TRBV28 with TRBJ1-1, with D maybe TRBD1 (5 bases). The V end was cut by 7 bases, the J end by 5 bases, with 20 bases between. This CDR3 contains 15 residues. Looked up from germline, CDR1 is MDHEN and CDR2 is SYDVKM. As DNA, the CDR3 is TGTGCCAGCACCGACTCCGCCAGGGTACCGACTGAAGCTTTCTTT. Translating it yields CASTDSARVPTEAFF. The full variable domain, with the rest looked up from reference TRBV28 and TRBJ1-1, is DVKVTQSSRYLVKRTGEKVFLECVQDMDHENMFWYRQDPGLGLRLIYFSYDVKMKEKGDIPEGYSVSREKKERFSLILESASTNQTSMYLCASTDSARVPTEAFFGQGTRLTVV.

V and J are TRBV6-5 and TRBJ1-3, with TRBD1 matching over 7 bases. The ends lost 6 bases at V and 0 bases at J; junction bases unmatched: 5. CDR1 MNHEY and CDR2 SVGAGI come from the germline V gene. The length of the CDR3 is 15 residues. CDR3 residues: CASSHRGFSGNTIYF. The CDR3 coding sequence is TGTGCCAGCAGCCACAGGGGCTTCTCTGGAAACACCATATATTTT.

This sequence joins TRBV5-1 and TRBJ1-2; D not certain. Trimming shortened V by 0 bases and J by 4 bases, and 10 bases separated the two germline ends. The length of the CDR3 is 14 residues. From germline, CDR1 is SGHRS and CDR2 YFSETQ. The CDR3 here is CASSLEFGVYGYTF. For the CDR3, the DNA is TGCGCCAGCAGCTTGGAATTCGGGGTCTATGGCTACACCTTC. The variable domain in full, completed from reference TRBV5-1 and TRBJ1-2, reads KAGVTQTPRYLIKTRGQQVTLSCSPISGHRSVSWYQQTPGQGLQFLFEYFSETQRNKGNFPGRFSGRQFSNSRSEMNVSTLELGDSALYLCASSLEFGVYGYTFGSGTRLTVV.

The chain employs TRBV12-5 and TRBJ1-1, with D unresolved. Trimming took off 7 bases at V and 7 bases at J, with 16 bases between the two ends. The germline CDR1 and CDR2 sequences are LGHNT and FRNRAP. CDR3 length: 13 amino acids. The CDR3 region has the DNA TGTGCTAGTGTAGCCCGGGAGGGATTTGAAGCTTTCTTT. It codes for CASVAREGFEAFF.